A selection of T cell receptor beta chains follows, all from one sample in a study of human T cells and chemical hapten exposure. TCRdb fed the RACE reads into MiXCR, producing one record per CDR3 protein. The table lists fewer than 100,000 distinct CDR3 sequences, over 9.5% of them singletons. The sequences come from whole blood, collected in connection with sensitization to the hapten diphenylcyclopropenone (DPC). The receptor set was obtained from a woman in her sixties with alopecia areata. Some clones in this sample may be carry-over from other donors' samples. CDR3s include the opening cysteine and the closing phenylalanine or tryptophan. The D gene is left open where the match is weak. For some rows the clone size is stated as once, few or many, or as a class when expanded; others skip it.

>TRBV2|TRBJ1-1|.|few
CASKSSPEAFF
TGTGCCAGCAAATCAAGCCCTGAAGCTTTCTTT
>TRBV2|TRBJ2-2|.|few
CASKYSSNTGELFF
TGTGCCAGCAAGTATAGTTCGAACACCGGGGAGCTGTTTTTT
>TRBV2|TRBJ2-2|.|.
CASSEAGLQNTGELFF
TGTGCCAGCAGTGAAGCTGGCCTCCAAAACACCGGGGAGCTGTTTTTT
>TRBV7-9|TRBJ1-1|.|.
CASSLEDTEAFF
TGTGCCAGCAGCTTAGAAGACACTGAAGCTTTCTTT
>TRBV20-1|TRBJ2-7|TRBD2|.
CSVGGYGNEQYF
TGCAGTGTCGGGGGGTACGGTAACGAGCAGTACTTC
>TRBV30|TRBJ1-2|.|.
CAWGTYGYTF
TGTGCCTGGGGTACTTATGGCTACACCTTC
>TRBV12-3/TRBV12-4|TRBJ1-2|TRBD1|few
CASSPTGEYGYTF
TGTGCCAGCAGCCCTACAGGGGAGTATGGCTACACCTTC
>TRBV6-5|TRBJ2-1|TRBD2|many
CASSPAGGKYNEQFF
TGTGCCAGCAGTCCCGCGGGGGGAAAGTACAATGAGCAGTTCTTC
>TRBV4-1|TRBJ1-1|.|many
CASSHLNRVRTEAFF
TGCGCCAGCAGCCACCTCAACAGGGTGAGGACTGAAGCTTTCTTT
>TRBV20-1|TRBJ2-7|.|.
CSAPGRDNEQYF
TGCAGTGCCCCGGGAAGGGACAACGAGCAGTACTTC
>TRBV7-3|TRBJ2-2|TRBD1|.
CASSLFQGASAGELFF
TGTGCCAGCAGCTTATTTCAGGGGGCGTCCGCCGGGGAGCTGTTTTTT
>TRBV6-6|TRBJ1-4|.|.
CASTGGQRSEKLFF
TGTGCCAGCACGGGGGGACAAAGGAGTGAAAAACTGTTTTTT
>TRBV2|TRBJ2-3|.|.
CASSPPRSTDTQYF
TGTGCCAGCAGTCCTCCTAGGAGCACAGATACGCAGTATTTT
>TRBV2|TRBJ1-2|TRBD1|many
CASWFDAGGDSNYGYTF
TGTGCCAGTTGGTTTGATGCAGGGGGGGATTCTAACTATGGCTACACCTTC
>TRBV29-1|TRBJ2-7|.|.
CSVEGGYSYEQYF
TGCAGCGTTGAAGGTGGCTATTCCTACGAGCAGTACTTC
>TRBV10-2|TRBJ2-5|TRBD2|.
CASRGAASGDQETQYF
TGCGCCAGCAGAGGGGCGGCTAGCGGGGACCAAGAGACCCAGTACTTC
>TRBV7-9|TRBJ1-3|TRBD1|many
CASSWWTGVNTIYF
TGTGCCAGCAGCTGGTGGACAGGGGTAAACACCATATATTTT
>TRBV20-1|TRBJ2-7|TRBD1|.
CSASFAGTGGYEQYF
TGCAGTGCGTCCTTCGCAGGGACAGGGGGATACGAGCAGTACTTC
>TRBV4-1|TRBJ1-1|TRBD1|.
CASSQLFQGVTEAFF
TGCGCCAGCAGCCAATTATTCCAGGGGGTCACTGAAGCTTTCTTT
>TRBV29-1|TRBJ1-2|TRBD1|.
CSVEAGGNYGYTF
TGCAGCGTTGAGGCAGGGGGCAACTATGGCTACACCTTC
>TRBV2|TRBJ2-7|.|.
CATSWAPAYEQYF
TGTGCCACATCCTGGGCTCCAGCCTACGAGCAGTACTTC
>TRBV9|TRBJ2-3|TRBD2|few
CASSVASGGLSSTQYF
TGTGCCAGCAGCGTGGCTAGCGGGGGGCTCTCCTCTACGCAGTATTTT
>TRBV7-3|TRBJ2-3|TRBD2|many
CASSGTGGVPDTQYF
TGTGCCAGCAGCGGGACGGGGGGAGTACCAGATACGCAGTATTTT
>TRBV12-3/TRBV12-4|TRBJ2-7|.|.
CASSPLRAGGEQYF
TGTGCCAGCAGTCCCCTTAGAGCAGGCGGAGAGCAGTACTTC
>TRBV7-2|TRBJ1-1|.|.
CASSWGRLNTEAFF
TGTGCCAGCAGCTGGGGGCGTTTGAACACTGAAGCTTTCTTT
>TRBV25-1|TRBJ1-1|.|few
CASSGPGSFNGDTEAFF
TGTGCCAGCAGTGGTCCGGGATCTTTTAACGGGGACACTGAAGCTTTCTTT
>TRBV29-1|TRBJ2-7|TRBD2|.
CSVSWGGTNYEQYF
TGCAGCGTCTCATGGGGGGGAACTAACTACGAGCAGTACTTC
>TRBV9|TRBJ1-2|.|.
CASSPSRAGINYGYTF
TGTGCCAGCAGCCCCTCCCGGGCAGGAATTAACTATGGCTACACCTTC
>TRBV4-2|TRBJ1-1|.|.
CASSQGAEAFF
TGTGCCAGCAGCCAAGGGGCTGAAGCTTTCTTT
>TRBV27|TRBJ1-2|.|.
CASSLSPQGNGYTF
TGTGCCAGCAGTTTATCCCCCCAGGGGAACGGCTACACCTTC
>TRBV29-1|TRBJ2-7|.|many
CSVEVGGRAYEQYF
TGCAGCGTTGAAGTCGGGGGAAGGGCCTACGAGCAGTACTTC
>TRBV30|TRBJ1-2|TRBD1|few
CAWTGTGDGYTF
TGTGCCTGGACTGGGACAGGTGATGGCTACACCTTC
>TRBV12-5|TRBJ1-1|.|medium-sized
CASGLVHSREAFF
TGTGCTAGTGGTTTGGTCCACTCTAGGGAAGCTTTCTTT
>TRBV3-1|TRBJ2-1|.|few
CASSHSVGEQFF
TGTGCCAGCAGCCACTCCGTAGGGGAGCAGTTCTTC
>TRBV5-1|TRBJ1-1|TRBD1|many
CASSYGTGAPNTEAFF
TGCGCCAGCAGTTATGGGACAGGGGCCCCAAACACTGAAGCTTTCTTT
>TRBV5-6|TRBJ2-3|TRBD2|many
CASSLDWGTSADTQYF
TGTGCCAGCAGCTTGGACTGGGGGACTAGCGCAGATACGCAGTATTTT
>TRBV14|TRBJ2-3|.|many
CASSHPDGGVRTDTQYF
TGTGCCAGCAGCCACCCAGACGGGGGTGTTAGAACAGATACGCAGTATTTT
>TRBV5-1|TRBJ1-4|.|.
CASSSGSREKLFF
TGCGCCAGCAGCTCGGGGTCGCGGGAAAAACTGTTTTTT
>TRBV5-1|TRBJ2-5|TRBD2|many
CASSLEASGGDETQYF
TGCGCCAGCAGCTTGGAGGCTAGCGGGGGTGATGAGACCCAGTACTTC
>TRBV9|TRBJ2-3|TRBD2|.
CASSTYAGGRTDTQYF
TGTGCCAGCAGTACCTACGCGGGGGGGCGGACAGATACGCAGTATTTT
>TRBV3-1|TRBJ2-7|TRBD1|many
CASSLWTGGGYEQYF
TGTGCCAGCAGCCTATGGACAGGGGGCGGTTACGAGCAGTACTTC